The next 5 T cell receptor beta chains were all read from a single sample in a study of blood T cell repertoires in COVID-19. Repertoires were generated with immunoSEQ multiplex PCR, while TCRdb's copy carries only in-frame clones and drops some. Of 150,000 to 200,000 clones detected, 84% appear once; the ten largest clones hold roughly 7.1%. The sequenced material came from peripheral blood. All receptors derive from a man between 40 and 49 years old who had recovered from COVID-19.

The genes are TRBV11-3 and TRBJ2-5, with D perhaps matching TRBD1 (5 bases). CDR1 SGHNT and CDR2 YENEEA come from the germline V gene. The CDR3 length is 13 residues. Trimming removed 2 bases at V and 7 bases at J, with 11 bases between. The CDR3: CASSLQDQGTQYF. CDR3 DNA: TGTGCCAGCAGCTTACAGGATCAGGGGACCCAGTACTTC.

The chain employs TRBV9 and TRBJ2-1; TRBD2 agrees at 8 bases. V was pared by 2 bases and J by 0 bases, with 7 bases of the junction left unmatched. Germline V gene lookup returns CDR1 SGDLS and CDR2 YYNGEE. The CDR3 is made up of 17 amino acids. The chain's CDR3 is CASSVGSGGSSYNEQFF. The CDR3 nucleotides are TGTGCCAGCAGCGTCGGTTCGGGGGGGAGCTCCTACAATGAGCAGTTCTTC.

The chain links TRBV9 to TRBJ1-1; D is undetermined. CDR1 SGDLS and CDR2 YYNGEE come from the germline V gene. This CDR3 contains 13 residues. Trimming pared 3 bases from V and 2 bases from J, leaving 8 bases between. For the CDR3, the DNA is TGTGCCAGCAGCGAGCTGAGAAACACTGAAGCTTTCTTT. This gives the protein CASSELRNTEAFF.

The chain has TRBV7-5 and TRBJ1-4; whether TRBD1, the table's D call, matches the DNA was not checked. TRBV7-5 is shown as a pseudogene. CDR3 length: 19 residues. CDR3 amino acids: CARSAIQGKKVETNEKLFF. DNA of the CDR3: TGTGCCAGAAGCGCCATACAGGGGAAGAAGGTAGAAACTAATGAAAAACTGTTTTTT.

The chain has TRBV6-5 and TRBJ2-1, with unresolved D. Between the trimmed V and J ends, which lost 2 bases and 7 bases, there was a span of 12 bases. Germline V gives CDR1 MNHEY, CDR2 SVGAGI. This CDR3 is 14 amino acids long. As DNA, the CDR3 is TGTGCCAGCAGTTACGGTACTGAACAGAATGAGCAGTTCTTC. Its protein is CASSYGTEQNEQFF.